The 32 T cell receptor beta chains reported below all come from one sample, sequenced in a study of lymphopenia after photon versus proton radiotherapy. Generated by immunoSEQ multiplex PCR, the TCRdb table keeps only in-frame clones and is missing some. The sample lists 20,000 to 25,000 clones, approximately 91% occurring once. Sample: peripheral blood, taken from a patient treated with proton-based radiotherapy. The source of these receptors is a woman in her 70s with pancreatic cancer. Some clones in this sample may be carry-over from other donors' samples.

CDR3 sequence: CASSLAGSTDTQYF. The CDR3 nucleotides read TGCGCCAGCAGCTTGGCCGGGAGCACAGATACGCAGTATTTT. J is TRBJ2-3 and V is TRBV5-1; unclear D gene. Germline V gene data show CDR1 as SGHRS and CDR2 as YFSETQ. This CDR3 comprises 14 residues. V shed 0 bases and J shed 0 bases, with 5 bases lying between them.

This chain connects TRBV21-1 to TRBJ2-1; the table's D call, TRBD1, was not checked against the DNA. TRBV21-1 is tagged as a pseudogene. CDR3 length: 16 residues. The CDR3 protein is CASTTLAVNPYNEQFF. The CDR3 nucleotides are TGTGCCAGCACCACCTTGGCTGTGAATCCATACAATGAGCAGTTCTTC.

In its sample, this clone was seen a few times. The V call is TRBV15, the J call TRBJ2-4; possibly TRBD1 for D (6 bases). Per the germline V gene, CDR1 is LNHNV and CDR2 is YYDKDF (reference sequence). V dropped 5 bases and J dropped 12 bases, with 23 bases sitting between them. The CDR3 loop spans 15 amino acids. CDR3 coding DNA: TGTGCCACCAGCCGATTTTCACAACAGGGAAACGCTCAGTACTTC. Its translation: CATSRFSQQGNAQYF. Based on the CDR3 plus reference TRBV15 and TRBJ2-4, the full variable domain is DAMVIQNPRYQVTQFGKPVTLSCSQTLNHNVMYWYQQKSSQAPKLLFHYYDKDFNNEADTPDNFQSRRPNTSFCFLDIRSPGLGDTAMYLCATSRFSQQGNAQYFGAGTRLSVL.

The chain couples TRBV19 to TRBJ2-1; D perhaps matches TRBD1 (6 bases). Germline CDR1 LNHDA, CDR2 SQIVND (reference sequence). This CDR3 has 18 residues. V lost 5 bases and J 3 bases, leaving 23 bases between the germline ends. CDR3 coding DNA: TGTGCCAGTAGTGGTGCCGCTGGGGCAGGGGTACGCTACAATGAGCAGTTCTTC. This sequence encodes CASSGAAGAGVRYNEQFF.

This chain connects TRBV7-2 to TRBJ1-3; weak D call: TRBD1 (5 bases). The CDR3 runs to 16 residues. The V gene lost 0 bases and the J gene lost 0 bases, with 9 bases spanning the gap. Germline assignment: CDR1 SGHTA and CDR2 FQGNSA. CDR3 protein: CASSLAGGRSGNTIYF. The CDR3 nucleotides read TGTGCCAGCAGCTTAGCGGGGGGTCGCTCTGGAAACACCATATATTTT.

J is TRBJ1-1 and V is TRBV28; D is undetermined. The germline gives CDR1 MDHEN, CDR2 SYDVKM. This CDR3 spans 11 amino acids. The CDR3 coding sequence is TGTGTGATCCAGGTCGACACTGAAGCTTTCTTT. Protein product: CVIQVDTEAFF.

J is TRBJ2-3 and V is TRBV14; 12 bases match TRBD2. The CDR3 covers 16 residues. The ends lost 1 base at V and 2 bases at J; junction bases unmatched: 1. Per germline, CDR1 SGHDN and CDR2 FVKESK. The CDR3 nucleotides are TGTGCCAGCAGCCAAGGGACTAGCGGGACCACAGATACGCAGTATTTT. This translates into CASSQGTSGTTDTQYF.

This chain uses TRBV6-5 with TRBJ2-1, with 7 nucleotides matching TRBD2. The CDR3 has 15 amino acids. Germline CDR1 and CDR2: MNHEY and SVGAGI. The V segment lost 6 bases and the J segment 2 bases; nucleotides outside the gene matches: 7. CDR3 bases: TGTGCCAGCAGAATACTAGCGCCCACCTACAATGAGCAGTTCTTC. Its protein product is CASRILAPTYNEQFF.

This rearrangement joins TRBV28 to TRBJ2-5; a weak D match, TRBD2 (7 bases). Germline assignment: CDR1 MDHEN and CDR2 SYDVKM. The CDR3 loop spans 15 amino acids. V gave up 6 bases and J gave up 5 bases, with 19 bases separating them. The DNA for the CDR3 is TGTGCCAGCAGCCGAGGGGGGGGTGTCGGTGAGACCCAGTACTTC. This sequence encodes CASSRGGGVGETQYF.

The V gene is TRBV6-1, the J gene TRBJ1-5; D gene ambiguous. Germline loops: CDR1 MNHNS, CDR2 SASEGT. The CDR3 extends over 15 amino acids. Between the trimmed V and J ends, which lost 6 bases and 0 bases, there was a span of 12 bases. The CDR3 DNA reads TGTGCCAGCAGAGAACAGTCCTATAGCAATCAGCCCCAGCATTTT. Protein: CASREQSYSNQPQHF.

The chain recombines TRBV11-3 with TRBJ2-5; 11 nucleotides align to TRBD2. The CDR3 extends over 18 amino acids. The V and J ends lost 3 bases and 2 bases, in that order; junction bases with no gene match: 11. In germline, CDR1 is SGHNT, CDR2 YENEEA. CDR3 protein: CASSLGTGTSGVQETQYF. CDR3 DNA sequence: TGTGCCAGCAGCTTGGGGACCGGGACTAGCGGAGTTCAAGAGACCCAGTACTTC.

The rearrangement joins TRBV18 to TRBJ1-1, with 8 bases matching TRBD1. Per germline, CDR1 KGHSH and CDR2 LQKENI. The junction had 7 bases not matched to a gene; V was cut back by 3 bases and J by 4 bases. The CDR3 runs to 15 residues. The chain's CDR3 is CASSPPDRVFTEAFF. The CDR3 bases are TGTGCCAGCTCACCTCCGGACAGGGTATTCACTGAAGCTTTCTTT.

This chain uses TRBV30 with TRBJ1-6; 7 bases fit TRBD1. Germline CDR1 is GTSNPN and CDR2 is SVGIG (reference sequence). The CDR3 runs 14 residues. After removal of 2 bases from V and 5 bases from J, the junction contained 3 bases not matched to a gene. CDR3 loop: CAWSSGTDNSPLHF. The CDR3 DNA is TGTGCCTGGAGTTCCGGGACAGATAATTCACCCCTCCACTTT.

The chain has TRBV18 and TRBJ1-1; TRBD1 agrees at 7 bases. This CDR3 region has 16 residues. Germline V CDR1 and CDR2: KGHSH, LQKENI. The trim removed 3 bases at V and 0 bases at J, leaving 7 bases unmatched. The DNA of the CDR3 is TGTGCCAGCTCACCTATTGGACAGGCGATGAACACTGAAGCTTTCTTT. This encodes CASSPIGQAMNTEAFF. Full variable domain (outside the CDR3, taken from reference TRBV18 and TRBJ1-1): NAGVMQNPRHLVRRRGQEARLRCSPMKGHSHVYWYRQLPEEGLKFMVYLQKENIIDESGMPKERFSAEFPKEGPSILRIQQVVRGDSAAYFCASSPIGQAMNTEAFFGQGTRLTVV.

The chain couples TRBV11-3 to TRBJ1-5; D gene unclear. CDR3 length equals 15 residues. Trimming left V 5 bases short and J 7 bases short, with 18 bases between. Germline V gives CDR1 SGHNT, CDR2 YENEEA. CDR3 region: CASSPPRIVGQPQHF. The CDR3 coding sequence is TGTGCCAGCAGCCCCCCCCGGATAGTAGGCCAGCCCCAGCATTTT.

This CDR3 reads CASSLLRLLRGKNIQYF. The CDR3, as DNA: TGTGCCAGCAGCTTGTTACGTTTGCTACGGGGCAAAAACATTCAGTACTTC. This sequence joins TRBV5-8 and TRBJ2-4, with a weak D call TRBD2 (5 bases). Trimming pared 1 base from V and 3 bases from J, leaving 17 bases between. The CDR3 spans 17 residues. Germline V lookup: CDR1 SGHTS, CDR2 YDEGEE.

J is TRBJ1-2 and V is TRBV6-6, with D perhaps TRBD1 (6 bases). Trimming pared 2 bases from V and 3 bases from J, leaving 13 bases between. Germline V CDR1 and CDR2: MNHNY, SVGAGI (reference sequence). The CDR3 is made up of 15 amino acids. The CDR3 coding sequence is TGTGCCAGCAGTTACCAGTCTGCAGGGGACTATGGCTACACCTTC. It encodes CASSYQSAGDYGYTF.

In DNA form, the CDR3 reads TGTGCCAGCAGTTCCAGGGACAGGGGATATAATTCACCCCTCCACTTT. Its protein is CASSSRDRGYNSPLHF. The rearrangement links TRBV28 to TRBJ1-6; 10 bases agree with TRBD1. The trim removed 4 bases at V and 4 bases at J, leaving 4 bases unmatched. This CDR3 spans 16 amino acids. Germline CDR1 and CDR2: MDHEN and SYDVKM.

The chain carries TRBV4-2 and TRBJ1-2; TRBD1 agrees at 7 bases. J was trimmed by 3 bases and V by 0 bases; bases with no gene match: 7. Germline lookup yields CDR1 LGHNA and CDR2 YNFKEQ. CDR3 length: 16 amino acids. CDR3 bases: TGTGCCAGCAGCCAAGAGTTCGGACAGGTGGACTATGGCTACACCTTC. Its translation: CASSQEFGQVDYGYTF.

Written as DNA, the CDR3 is TGTGCCAGCAGCTCCGGACGACTAGCGGGAGGGGGTGAGCAGTTCTTC. This translates into CASSSGRLAGGGEQFF. The chain carries TRBV13 and TRBJ2-1; 14 nucleotides align to TRBD2. V lost 4 bases to trimming and J lost 9 bases; unmatched junction nucleotides: 8. Germline V gene data show CDR1 as PRHDT and CDR2 as FYEKMQ (reference sequence). This CDR3 is built from 16 residues.

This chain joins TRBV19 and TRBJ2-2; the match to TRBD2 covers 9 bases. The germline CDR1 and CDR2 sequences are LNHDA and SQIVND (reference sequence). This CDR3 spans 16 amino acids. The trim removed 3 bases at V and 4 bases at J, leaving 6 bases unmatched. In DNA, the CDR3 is TGTGCCAGTAGTATCGTAGCGGGAGCGGGCACCGGGGAGCTGTTTTTT. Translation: CASSIVAGAGTGELFF.

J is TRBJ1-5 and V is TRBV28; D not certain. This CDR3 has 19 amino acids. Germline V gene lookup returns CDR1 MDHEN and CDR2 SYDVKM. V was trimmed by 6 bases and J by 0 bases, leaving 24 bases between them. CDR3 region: CASSPPPELLDYSNQPQHF. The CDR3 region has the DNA TGTGCCAGCAGCCCCCCGCCGGAATTGTTGGACTATAGCAATCAGCCCCAGCATTTT.

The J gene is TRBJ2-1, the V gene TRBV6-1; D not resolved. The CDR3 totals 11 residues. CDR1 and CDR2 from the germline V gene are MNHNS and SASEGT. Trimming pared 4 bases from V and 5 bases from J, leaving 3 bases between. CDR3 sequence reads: CASSGNNEQFF. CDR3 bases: TGTGCCAGCAGTGGGAACAATGAGCAGTTCTTC.

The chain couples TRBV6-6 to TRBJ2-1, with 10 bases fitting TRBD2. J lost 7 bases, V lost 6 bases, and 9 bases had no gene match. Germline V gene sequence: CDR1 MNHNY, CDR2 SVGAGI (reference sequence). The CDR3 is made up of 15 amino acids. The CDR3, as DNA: TGTGCCAGCAGCGATACTAGCGGGACGCTTAATGAGCAGTTCTTC. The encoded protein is CASSDTSGTLNEQFF.

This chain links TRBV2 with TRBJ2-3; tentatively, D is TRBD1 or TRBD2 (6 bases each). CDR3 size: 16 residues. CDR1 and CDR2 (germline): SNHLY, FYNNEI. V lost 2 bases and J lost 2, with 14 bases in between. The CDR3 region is CASSELGGGPTDTQYF. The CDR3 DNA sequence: TGTGCCAGCAGTGAACTAGGGGGAGGACCCACAGATACGCAGTATTTT.

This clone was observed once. This CDR3 reads CASSITSGKNNEQFF. The CDR3 nucleotides are TGTGCCAGCTCCATTACTAGCGGGAAGAACAATGAGCAGTTCTTC. V and J are TRBV18 and TRBJ2-1, with 10 bases lining up with TRBD2. This CDR3 has 15 residues. The V gene end was trimmed by 6 bases and the J gene end by 5 bases; junction bases not matched to a gene: 7. Germline V gene lookup returns CDR1 KGHSH and CDR2 LQKENI.

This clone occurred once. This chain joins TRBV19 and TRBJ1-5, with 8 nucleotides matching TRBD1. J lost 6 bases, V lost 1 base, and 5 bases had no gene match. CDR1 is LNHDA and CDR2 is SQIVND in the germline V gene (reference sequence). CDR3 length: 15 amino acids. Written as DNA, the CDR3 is TGTGCCAGTAGTATAGGCCGGACAGGGACTCAGCCCCAGCATTTT. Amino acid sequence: CASSIGRTGTQPQHF.

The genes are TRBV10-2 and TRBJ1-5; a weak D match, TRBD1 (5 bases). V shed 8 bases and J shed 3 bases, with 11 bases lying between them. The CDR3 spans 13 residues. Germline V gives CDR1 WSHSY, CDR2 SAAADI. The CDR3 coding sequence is TGCGCCAGCGGGGGGGGGTACAATCAGCCCCAGCATTTT. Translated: CASGGGYNQPQHF.

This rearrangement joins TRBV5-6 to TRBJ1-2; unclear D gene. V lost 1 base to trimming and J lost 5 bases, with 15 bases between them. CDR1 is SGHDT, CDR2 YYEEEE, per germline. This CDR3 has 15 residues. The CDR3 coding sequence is TGTGCCAGCAGCTTGTTCGTGGGAGAGCTATATGGCTACACCTTC. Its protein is CASSLFVGELYGYTF.

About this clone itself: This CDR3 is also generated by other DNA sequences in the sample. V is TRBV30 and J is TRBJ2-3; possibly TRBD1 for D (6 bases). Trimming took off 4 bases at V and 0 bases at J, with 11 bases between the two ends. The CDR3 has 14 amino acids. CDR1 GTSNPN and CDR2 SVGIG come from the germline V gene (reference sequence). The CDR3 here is CAWTRGGSTDTQYF. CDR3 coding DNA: TGTGCCTGGACCCGAGGGGGTAGCACAGATACGCAGTATTTT. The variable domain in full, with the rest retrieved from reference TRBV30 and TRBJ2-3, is SQTIHQWPATLVQPVGSPLSLECTVEGTSNPNLYWYRQAAGRGLQLLFYSVGIGQISSEVPQNLSASRPQDRQFILSSKKLLLSDSGFYLCAWTRGGSTDTQYFGPGTRLTVL.

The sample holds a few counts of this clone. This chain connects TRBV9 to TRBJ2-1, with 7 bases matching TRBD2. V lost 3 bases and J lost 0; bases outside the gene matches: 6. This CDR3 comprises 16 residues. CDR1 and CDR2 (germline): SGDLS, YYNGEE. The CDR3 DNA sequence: TGTGCCAGCAGCGGCGGAGCGGGGCCCTCCTACAATGAGCAGTTCTTC. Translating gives CASSGGAGPSYNEQFF.

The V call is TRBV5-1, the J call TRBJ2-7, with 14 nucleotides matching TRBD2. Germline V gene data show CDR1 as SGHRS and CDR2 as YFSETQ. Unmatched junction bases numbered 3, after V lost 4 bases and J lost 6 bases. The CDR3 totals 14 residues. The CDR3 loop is CASSRGTSGSEQYF. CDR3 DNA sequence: TGCGCCAGCAGCCGTGGGACTAGCGGGAGCGAGCAGTACTTC.